This TCR beta chain was sequenced for a study of early T cells in non-severe SARS-CoV-2 infection. Study context: Sequencing of unsorted whole blood was done on bulk RNA, leaving chains unpaired.

In germline, CDR1 is SQVTM, CDR2 ANQGSEA. The CDR3 runs to 13 residues. The V gene end was trimmed by 4 bases and the J gene end by 2 bases; junction bases not matched to a gene: 2. Individual cDNA molecules were tagged with unique molecular identifiers. A single record per CDR3 protein comes from TCRdb applying MiXCR to the 5' RACE reads. Among around 52,000 distinct CDR3 sequences listed, 10% to 15% were seen once. Study-wide findings and caveats: Anti-spike CD8 specificities were favored by VDJdb matching, whose results missed private and CD4 specificities.

This clonotype was counted at least ten times. Its target is not known. Sequenced sample: whole blood. This chain uses TRBV29-1 with TRBJ1-3; 7 bases align to TRBD1. This TCR came from an adult who was a healthcare worker with PCR-confirmed SARS-CoV-2 infection or an uninfected control (not recorded which). CDR3 bases: TGCAGCGTTGCTGGGACAGCTGGAAACACCATATATTTT. Its protein is CSVAGTAGNTIYF.